Each of the 10 T cell receptor beta chains below was sequenced from the same sample in a study of OX40 agonist ivuxolimab in advanced cancers. The assay was immunoSEQ multiplex PCR, and TCRdb's table has in-frame clones only and misses some. The sample includes 35,000 to 40,000 clones, around four fifths seen only once; the top ten take 21%. The specimen comprised CD4+ or CD8+ T cells sorted from blood, sampled in a trial of the OX40 agonist ivuxolimab. The receptors were sampled from an adult with an advanced solid tumor such as melanoma, head and neck, liver or kidney cancer.

The chain employs TRBV10-2 and TRBJ2-7, with 15 bases lining up with TRBD2. V dropped 0 bases and J dropped 4; count of bases not matched to a gene: 1. The CDR3 contains 16 residues. Germline lookup yields CDR1 WSHSY and CDR2 SAAADI. The CDR3 loop reads CASSESGLAGGYEQYF. CDR3 nucleotide sequence: TGCGCCAGCAGTGAGTCGGGACTAGCGGGGGGATACGAGCAGTACTTC.

This clone was seen a single time. The rearrangement uses TRBV6-5 and TRBJ2-5; D could derive from TRBD1 or TRBD2 (6 bases each). The CDR3 covers 16 residues. Trimming took off 2 bases at V and 5 bases at J, with 18 bases between the two ends. Germline CDR1 is MNHEY and CDR2 is SVGAGI. The CDR3 DNA follows: TGTGCCAGCAGTTACGACCGGGGGCGAGGTCAGGAGACCCAGTACTTC. This translates into CASSYDRGRGQETQYF.

The chain is built from TRBV28 and TRBJ2-1; the D gene is possibly TRBD2 (6 bases). The germline V gene has CDR1 MDHEN and CDR2 SYDVKM. The CDR3 covers 14 residues. Trimming shortened V by 2 bases and J by 6 bases, and 11 bases separated the two germline ends. The CDR3 DNA reads as TGTGCCAGCAGTTTACGGGGGTGGGGCAATGAGCAGTTCTTC. As protein: CASSLRGWGNEQFF.

The chain carries TRBV10-3 and TRBJ2-1; TRBD1 matches 8 bases. Germline V gives CDR1 ENHRY, CDR2 SYGVKD. CDR3 length: 15 amino acids. With V trimmed by 3 bases and J by 0 bases, 1 base remained unmatched. The CDR3 coding sequence is TGTGCCATCAGTGATGACAGGGGCTCCTACAATGAGCAGTTCTTC. Its protein is CAISDDRGSYNEQFF.

The chain is built from TRBV6-5 and TRBJ2-7; D tentatively fits TRBD1 or TRBD2 (5 bases each). V shed 8 bases and J shed 10 bases, with 12 bases lying between them. Germline CDR1 reads MNHEY; CDR2 reads SVGAGI. This CDR3 is 10 amino acids long. CDR3 sequence reads: CASGDRSQYF. The DNA for the CDR3 is TGTGCCAGCGGGGACCGTTCTCAGTACTTC.

The gene calls are TRBV19 and TRBJ1-1; D call uncertain. Trimming pared 3 bases from V and 6 bases from J, leaving 11 bases between. Germline assignment: CDR1 LNHDA and CDR2 SQIVND (reference sequence). The CDR3 sequence is 13 residues long. CDR3 DNA sequence: TGTGCCAGTAGTATGTTTCGGGCCGCTGAAGCTTTCTTT. As protein: CASSMFRAAEAFF.

The sample holds a few counts of this clone. J is TRBJ2-2 and V is TRBV10-2, with 13 bases matching TRBD2. CDR3 length: 16 amino acids. The germline gives CDR1 WSHSY, CDR2 SAAADI. The V segment lost 3 bases and the J segment 8 bases; nucleotides outside the gene matches: 6. The DNA for the CDR3 is TGCGCCAGCAGTGAACCGGGACTAGCGGGGTCTGGGGAGCTGTTTTTT. Its protein product is CASSEPGLAGSGELFF.

This chain joins TRBV19 and TRBJ2-5; no clear D. CDR3 size: 12 residues. The V end lost 5 bases, the J end lost 8 bases, and 12 bases lay between the germline ends. Per the germline V gene, CDR1 is LNHDA and CDR2 is SQIVND (reference sequence). CDR3 DNA sequence: TGTGCCAGTAGTCCTCGTGTTGGAACCCAGTACTTC. This translates into CASSPRVGTQYF.

V usage is TRBV5-1 and J usage is TRBJ1-6; D might be TRBD1 (6 bases). V lost 4 bases and J 0 bases, leaving 14 bases between the germline ends. This CDR3 comprises 17 residues. CDR1 and CDR2 (germline): SGHRS, YFSETQ. CDR3 nucleotides: TGCGCCAGCAGCCGTAGGGGGGAGAGCTCCTATAATTCACCCCTCCACTTT. This codes for CASSRRGESSYNSPLHF.

The chain links TRBV6-5 to TRBJ2-7; 10 nucleotides agree with TRBD1. This CDR3 has 14 residues. CDR1 and CDR2 from the germline V gene are MNHEY and SVGAGI. V trimming: 8 bases; J trimming: 0 bases; junction bases outside the gene matches: 4. CDR3 in amino acids: CASGTGDFSYEQYF. The CDR3 DNA follows: TGTGCCAGCGGGACAGGGGATTTCTCCTACGAGCAGTACTTC.